A single TCR beta chain is shown here with its context. The antigen is not known. Vbeta (60) and Jbeta (13) primers were used in the PCR. The method was immunoSEQ multiplex PCR; TCRdb's version includes in-frame clones alone and lacks a portion of them. The profile shows about 130,000 clones, 82% of them singletons. Trimming at V came to 9 bases and at J to 4 bases, leaving 12 bases not matched to a gene. The CDR3 consists of 14 residues. Germline CDR1 is MDHEN and CDR2 is SYDVKM. The data derive from a study of cytomegalovirus exposure and HLA in healthy donors. Points from the study as a whole: An Asian-associated ancestry cluster reportedly showed fewer N-insertions than the roughly 670-donor mean in a later analysis. Three CMV-associated chains proved CMV antigen-specific in vitro. Analysis was carried out at a later point, and it linked a missense DCLRE1C variant to TCR beta V- and J-gene trimming. An analysis that was carried out later associated 15,000 to 20,000 TCR beta sequences with HLA alleles at 0.05 false discovery rate.

The sequenced sample was PBMCs. The origin of this receptor is a woman aged 50 to 60 in good health and CMV-seropositive. This chain links TRBV28 with TRBJ2-7, with TRBD1 matching over 7 bases. CDR3 region: CASSRQGRRYEQYF. The CDR3 bases are TGTGCCAGTAGTCGACAGGGTCGGAGGTACGAGCAGTACTTC. The full variable domain, with the rest looked up from reference TRBV28 and TRBJ2-7, is DVKVTQSSRYLVKRTGEKVFLECVQDMDHENMFWYRQDPGLGLRLIYFSYDVKMKEKGDIPEGYSVSREKKERFSLILESASTNQTSMYLCASSRQGRRYEQYFGPGTRLTVT.